The 23 T cell receptor beta chains below were found in one sample sequenced in a study of regulatory T cells in long-lasting Graves disease. Stated time point: newly diagnosed GD, antithyroid drugs for less than 3 months. Making the TCR library involved RNA that had been extracted from PBMCs. Arm-PCR with iRepertoire HTBI primers amplified the CDR3 regions for these TCR beta libraries. TCRdb used MiXCR to reprocess the multiplex PCR reads, holding one entry per CDR3 protein. The table records 600,000 to 650,000 distinct CDR3 sequences, roughly 16% of them present only once. These data were also reused for a study on T cells in Graves' hyperthyroidism and ophthalmopathy.

This material consisted of peripheral blood mononuclear cells (PBMCs), taken at new diagnosis, from a patient treated with antithyroid drugs. All receptors derive from a woman aged 25 to 39 with Graves disease.

As regards this clonotype: At one of its ends the junction is not consistent with the germline gene, which may arise from a read error. The V and J genes are TRBV5-1 and TRBJ2-1, with 7 bases lining up with TRBD2. This CDR3 comprises 17 residues. Germline V gene lookup returns CDR1 SGHRS and CDR2 YFSETQ. CDR3 bases: TGTGCCAGCAGCTTGGGTTTGGCGGGGGTAGTCTACAATGAGCAGTTCTTC. This gives the protein CASSLGLAGVVYNEQFF.

This clonotype came up a few times. This chain connects TRBV27 to TRBJ2-7, with 7 nucleotides matching TRBD2. CDR3 length: 16 amino acids. The V gene's germline CDR1 is MNHEY and CDR2 SMNVEV (reference sequence). With V trimmed by 5 bases and J by 5 bases, 15 bases remained unmatched. This CDR3 reads CASSPYSAGAAHEQYF. In nucleotides, the CDR3 is TGTGCCAGCAGTCCCTACTCGGCGGGAGCGGCCCACGAGCAGTACTTC.

This clonotype has a count of ten or more. The V and J genes are TRBV28 and TRBJ2-7; 12 bases are shared with TRBD2. Germline V gene lookup returns CDR1 MDHEN and CDR2 SYDVKM. There are 15 residues in the CDR3. J was trimmed by 4 bases and V by 5 bases; bases with no gene match: 6. This chain's CDR3 is CASSAASGRVYEQYF. The CDR3 DNA reads as TGTGCCAGCAGTGCCGCTAGCGGGAGGGTATACGAGCAGTACTTC. Based on the CDR3 plus reference TRBV28 and TRBJ2-7, the full variable domain is DVKVTQSSRYLVKRTGEKVFLECVQDMDHENMFWYRQDPGLGLRLIYFSYDVKMKEKGDIPEGYSVSREKKERFSLILESASTNQTSMYLCASSAASGRVYEQYFGPGTRLTVT.

The CDR3 reads CASSLVSDRGGTGELFF. CDR3 DNA sequence: TGTGCCAGCAGCTTAGTAAGCGACAGGGGCGGCACCGGGGAGCTGTTTTTT. The chain joins TRBV11-3 to TRBJ2-2, with 8 bases that match TRBD1. This CDR3 has 17 residues. Trimming took 1 base from V and 4 from J; bases not matched to a gene: 8. CDR1 is SGHNT, CDR2 YENEEA, per germline.

This clonotype came up many times. The V call is TRBV29-1, the J call TRBJ1-1, with 9 bases lining up with TRBD1. This CDR3 is built from 14 residues. V dropped 4 bases and J dropped 10; count of bases not matched to a gene: 13. CDR1 and CDR2 from the germline V gene are SQVTM and ANQGSEA. CDR3 protein: CSVAPGQGEGRAFF. CDR3 DNA sequence: TGCAGCGTTGCCCCGGGACAGGGCGAAGGAAGAGCTTTCTTT.

In the case of this clonotype: A far larger clone lies a single base away; this is likely a read error. CDR3 residues: CSVESSGSGVNGQFF. The CDR3 nucleotides are TGCAGCGTTGAATCTAGCGGGAGTGGTGTGAATGGGCAGTTCTTC. The rearrangement uses TRBV29-1 and TRBJ2-4; 10 bases are a match to TRBD2. The J call is doubtful: the DNA matches TRBJ2-1 better. Germline lookup yields CDR1 SQVTM and CDR2 ANQGSEA. CDR3 length: 15 amino acids.

This clonotype was seen many times. The genes are TRBV12-3 or TRBV12-4 and TRBJ1-2; no clear D gene. CDR3 length: 15 amino acids. The V gene lost 1 base and the J gene lost 4 bases, with 13 bases spanning the gap. The CDR3 DNA sequence: TGTGCCAGCAGTTTAGAGGAGGGCCGCAGCTATGGCTACACCTTC. It yields the protein CASSLEEGRSYGYTF.

The J gene is TRBJ2-3, the V gene TRBV6-2 or TRBV6-3; 9 bases map to TRBD2. CDR1 and CDR2 (germline): MNHEY, SVGEGT. The CDR3 totals 15 residues. J lost 3 bases, V lost 7 bases, and 8 bases had no gene match. The CDR3 here is CASMGSSGRTDTQYF. The CDR3 DNA follows: TGTGCCAGCATGGGAAGTAGCGGGAGAACAGATACGCAGTATTTT.

The chain carries TRBV7-6 and TRBJ2-2; unclear D gene. Trimming removed 5 bases at V and 0 bases at J, with 10 bases between. The germline gives CDR1 SGHVS, CDR2 FNYEAQ. CDR3 size: 15 residues. The CDR3 is CASSQGNANTGELFF. CDR3 coding DNA: TGTGCCAGCAGCCAAGGGAATGCGAACACCGGGGAGCTGTTTTTT.

In the case of this clonotype: Given a far larger clone just one base away, this is likely a sequencing read error. The chain joins TRBV6-5 to TRBJ1-5; 7 nucleotides line up with TRBD1. This CDR3 has 13 amino acids. CDR1 and CDR2 (germline): MNHEY, SVGAGI. CDR3 sequence: CTTATGPNQPQHF. DNA of the CDR3: TGTACCACCGCGACAGGGCCAAATCAGCCCCAGCATTTT.

The chain is built from TRBV6-2 or TRBV6-3 and TRBJ2-3, with a weak D call TRBD1 (6 bases). The CDR3 consists of 16 residues. CDR1 and CDR2 (germline): MNHEY, SVGEGT. Trimming took 6 bases from V and 2 from J, leaving 18 bases between them. The CDR3 loop is CASSRARDRTTDTQYF. The CDR3 coding sequence is TGTGCCAGCAGCCGAGCCCGAGACAGGACCACAGATACGCAGTATTTT.

V gene TRBV5-1 combines with J gene TRBJ2-7; 11 bases fit TRBD2. After removal of 2 bases from V and 3 bases from J, the junction contained 4 bases not matched to a gene. The CDR3 length is 15 residues. Germline V gene sequence: CDR1 SGHRS, CDR2 YFSETQ. CDR3: CASSFTGTSGYEQYF. The CDR3 DNA follows: TGCGCCAGCAGCTTTACCGGGACTAGCGGCTACGAGCAGTACTTC.

The chain uses TRBV5-1 and TRBJ2-3; 8 nucleotides agree with TRBD1. The CDR3 consists of 16 residues. V lost 3 bases to trimming and J lost 0 bases; unmatched junction nucleotides: 6. The germline V gene has CDR1 SGHRS and CDR2 YFSETQ. CDR3 in DNA: TGCGCCAGCAGCTCCGGGACAGGCACTAGCACAGATACGCAGTATTTT. It encodes CASSSGTGTSTDTQYF. The full variable domain, in which reference TRBV5-1 and TRBJ2-3 provide the parts outside the CDR3, is KAGVTQTPRYLIKTRGQQVTLSCSPISGHRSVSWYQQTPGQGLQFLFEYFSETQRNKGNFPGRFSGRQFSNSRSEMNVSTLELGDSALYLCASSSGTGTSTDTQYFGPGTRLTVL.

Many counts were recorded for this clonotype. The chain joins TRBV24-1 to TRBJ1-5; 8 nucleotides agree with TRBD1. This CDR3 is 20 amino acids long. Germline CDR1 KGHDR, CDR2 SFDVKD. V was clipped by 10 bases and J by 4 bases; unmatched bases: 26. Written as DNA, the CDR3 is TGTGCCACACCAGCGGGTAACGGCAGGGGGCTTAGGGGATCTAATCAGCCCCAGCATTTT. Translation: CATPAGNGRGLRGSNQPQHF.

Concerning this clonotype itself: Just one base apart from a much larger clone, this may be a read error. The V gene is TRBV6-2 or TRBV6-3, the J gene TRBJ1-1, with a tentative D call TRBD1 (6 bases). This CDR3 is 15 amino acids long. CDR1 and CDR2 (germline): MNHEY, SVGEGT. This CDR3 is CAGSFSGGLNTEAFF. The CDR3 bases are TGTGCCGGCAGCTTTTCGGGGGGGCTCAACACTGAAGCTTTCTTT.

At least ten counts were recorded for this clonotype. The CDR3 region has the DNA TGTGCCAGCAGCGGTGACAGTTCTGGGGCCAACGTCCTGACTTTC. This translates into CASSGDSSGANVLTF. V is TRBV11-1 and J is TRBJ2-6; D perhaps matches TRBD1 (5 bases). Germline values: CDR1 SGHAT, CDR2 FQDESV (reference sequence). Between the trimmed V and J ends, which lost 5 bases and 1 base, there was a span of 9 bases. The CDR3 runs to 15 residues.

There are many counts of this clonotype. The chain employs TRBV30 and TRBJ1-1; TRBD1 might be the D (6 bases). Trimming pared 0 bases from V and 9 bases from J, leaving 11 bases between. The CDR3 runs to 12 residues. The germline V gene has CDR1 GTSNPN and CDR2 SVGIG (reference sequence). The CDR3 reads CAWSVGGGKAFF. CDR3 in DNA: TGTGCCTGGAGTGTGGGAGGGGGAAAAGCTTTCTTT.

Comment on this clonotype: A much larger clone differs by one base, so this may be a read error. The chain uses TRBV19 and TRBJ1-1; D is perhaps TRBD1 (5 bases). CDR1 is LNHDA and CDR2 is SQIVND in the germline V gene (reference sequence). Trimming shortened V by 8 bases and J by 2 bases, and 18 bases separated the two germline ends. CDR3 length equals 15 residues. For the CDR3, the DNA is TGTGCCAGTCGGGCCGGGGCGGCAACTAACACTGAAGCTTTCTTT. Translation gives CASRAGAATNTEAFF.

There are many counts of this clonotype. CDR3 sequence reads: CASSLWTDTPLHF. The CDR3 nucleotides read TGTGCCAGCAGTTTATGGACGGATACACCCCTCCACTTT. The chain joins TRBV28 to TRBJ1-6; D is unresolved. From germline, CDR1 is MDHEN and CDR2 SYDVKM. The ends were cut back, 0 bases at V and 11 bases at J, with 8 bases in the middle. The CDR3 is made up of 13 amino acids.

This clonotype was recorded many times. The J gene is TRBJ1-3, the V gene TRBV29-1; D is undetermined. Germline loops: CDR1 SQVTM, CDR2 ANQGSEA. This CDR3 spans 13 amino acids. V was clipped by 5 bases and J by 4 bases, with 12 bases between them. This CDR3 is CSVLSNLGNTIYF. In nucleotides, the CDR3 is TGCAGCGTTCTGAGCAACTTAGGAAACACCATATATTTT.

This clonotype was detected many times. J is TRBJ2-3 and V is TRBV7-8; maybe TRBD2 (6 bases). The CDR3 length is 17 residues. Deletions cut 0 bases from V and 4 bases from J, with 17 bases between. In germline, CDR1 is SGHVS, CDR2 FQNEAQ. The CDR3 region is CASSLALPGVGADTQYF. The CDR3 DNA reads as TGTGCCAGCAGCTTAGCGCTCCCGGGAGTGGGCGCAGATACGCAGTATTTT.

The chain combines TRBV18 with TRBJ2-1; 7 bases agree with TRBD1. CDR1 KGHSH and CDR2 LQKENI come from the germline V gene. V was clipped by 8 bases and J by 13 bases; unmatched bases: 14. The CDR3 is made up of 13 amino acids. CDR3 DNA sequence: TGTGCCAGCAGTGAAGGGACAGTAAAACGACAGTTCTTC. Amino acids: CASSEGTVKRQFF.

The V call is TRBV6-2 or TRBV6-3, the J call TRBJ2-7; the D gene could be TRBD1 or TRBD2 (5 bases each). The germline V gene encodes CDR1 MNHEY and CDR2 SVGEGT. V dropped 5 bases and J dropped 2 bases, with 10 bases sitting between them. CDR3 length equals 13 residues. CDR3 nucleotide sequence: TGTGCCAGCAGTCCCATGGGACCCTACGAGCAGTACTTC. It codes for CASSPMGPYEQYF.